This TCR beta chain was identified in a study of blood T cell repertoires in COVID-19. Study in general: Samples taken during acute and convalescent COVID-19 were collected in the United States, Italy and Spain. PBMCs, B-cell-depleted T cells, or T cells were the source of the cDNA or gDNA that made up the material.

Original processing notes: Amplification of reference gene primers provided the estimated nucleated cell counts. Profiling relied on immunoSEQ multiplex PCR, and the TCRdb table lists in-frame clones only, not all of them. The DNA gave D and trimming, while V, J and clone size come from that table. The table has about 86,000 clones, approximately 87% seen once. The CDR3 runs 14 residues. Germline assignment: CDR1 MGHDK and CDR2 SYGVNS. Trimming removed 8 bases from V and 1 base from J; junction bases left unmatched: 5. The chain joins TRBV25-1 to TRBJ2-5, with 9 bases that match TRBD2. The TCR was taken from a human donor in a cohort sampled during active COVID-19. Sequencing was carried out using peripheral blood. CDR3 residues: CASGPRGGQETQYF. CDR3 DNA: TGTGCCAGCGGCCCGCGGGGGGGCCAAGAGACCCAGTACTTC.